This TCR beta chain was retrieved from a study of CXCR3-negative and CXCR3-positive naive CD8 T cells. CDR3 length: 13 residues. Germline-derived CDR1 and CDR2 are DFQATT and SNEGSKA (reference sequence). Naive CD8+ T cells were CD45RO-CCR7+CD27+CD95-. A note on this clonotype: Antigen unknown.

The TRB cDNA libraries were prepared by 5' RACE with UMI labels. TCRdb re-called the 5' RACE reads; every CDR3 protein appears as one record, without DNA. Recorded for this sample: approximately 47,000 distinct CDR3 sequences. Study outcomes and limitations: In CXCR3-positive naive cells, the TRB CDR3s were more hydrophobic than in CXCR3-negative naive cells. Similar TRBV-TRBJ gene usage was seen in naive CXCR3-negative and CXCR3-positive cells, but not in memory cells. Memory CD8+ cells showed much lower diversity, while both naive subsets displayed comparably high diversity.

This sequence joins TRBV20-1 and TRBJ1-1. This clonotype was obtained from a human donor in good health. Some clones in this sample may be carry-over from other donors' samples. The sample was naive CXCR3- CD8+ T cells from blood. Subset in this sample: CD45RO-CCR7+CD27+CD95- naive CD8+ T cells lacking CXCR3 (TNR3-). The CDR3 region is CSARGAGDTEAFF.